These 5 T cell receptor beta chains were sequenced from one sample in a study of blood T cell repertoires in COVID-19. The repertoire was sequenced with immunoSEQ multiplex PCR; TCRdb's copy has only in-frame clones and lacks some. The table has about 290,000 clones, about nine tenths seen once. Material for sequencing was peripheral blood. These receptors all come from a woman in her twenties or thirties with COVID-19, enrolled during active disease.

This chain joins TRBV19 and TRBJ1-2; a weak D match, TRBD1 (6 bases). Trimming pared 1 base from V and 9 bases from J, leaving 12 bases between. Germline V gives CDR1 LNHDA, CDR2 SQIVND (reference sequence). The CDR3 is 13 residues long. CDR3 nucleotide sequence: TGTGCCAGTAGTATAGGAGGGGACATGCGCTACACCTTC. Translation gives CASSIGGDMRYTF.

The chain links TRBV4-2 to TRBJ1-5; perhaps TRBD1 as D (6 bases). Per germline, CDR1 LGHNA and CDR2 YNFKEQ. The CDR3 length is 16 residues. The V end lost 2 bases, the J end lost 2 bases, and 13 bases lay between the germline ends. CDR3 sequence reads: CASSQLYRAGNQPQHF. The CDR3 DNA sequence: TGTGCCAGCAGCCAACTCTACAGGGCTGGCAATCAGCCCCAGCATTTT.

The V gene is TRBV27, the J gene TRBJ1-2, with a weak D call TRBD1 (5 bases). Germline loops: CDR1 MNHEY, CDR2 SMNVEV (reference sequence). V lost 6 bases and J 8 bases, leaving 19 bases between the germline ends. The CDR3 runs to 14 residues. The CDR3 DNA sequence: TGTGCCAGCAGGGGCGGGGGGAAGGAGGGAGGCTACACCTTC. It yields the protein CASRGGGKEGGYTF.

The rearrangement uses TRBV30 and TRBJ2-7; 7 bases match TRBD2. CDR1 is GTSNPN, CDR2 SVGIG, per germline (reference sequence). V dropped 0 bases and J dropped 0; count of bases not matched to a gene: 5. This CDR3 has 15 residues. CDR3 nucleotide sequence: TGTGCCTGGAGTGTAAATGGGGGGGGCTCCTACGAGCAGTACTTC. Its translation is CAWSVNGGGSYEQYF.

The rearrangement joins TRBV6-5 to TRBJ2-7, with D hard to call. CDR1 MNHEY and CDR2 SVGAGI come from the germline V gene. This CDR3 region has 13 residues. V was pared by 10 bases and J by 7 bases, with 20 bases between. The CDR3 sequence: CATQTPTPGEQYF. CDR3 sequence (DNA): TGTGCCACCCAAACGCCCACACCTGGTGAGCAGTACTTC.